This TCR beta chain emerged from a study of regulatory T cells in long-lasting Graves disease. CDR3 length: 15 amino acids. V shed 4 bases and J shed 8 bases, with 21 bases lying between them. The germline gives CDR1 SGHKS, CDR2 YYEKEE (reference sequence). Specified time point: persistent/refractory GD, antithyroid drugs over 5 years with positive TRAb. RNA isolated from PBMCs was used to make the TCR library. Per American Thyroid Association guidelines, Graves' disease was diagnosed. CDR3-region Arm-PCR and iRepertoire HTBI primers produced the TCR beta libraries. TCRdb analysed the multiplex PCR reads with MiXCR anew, one entry per CDR3 protein. Among a few hundred thousand distinct CDR3 sequences, about a quarter were seen once, and the ten largest hold around 24%. The table lists this clonotype with a few counts. The antigen remains undetermined. Notes on the study in general: Among persistent patients, a larger number of public clonotypes were shared (about 3,000) than among newly diagnosed patients (under 1,000). With persistent disease, TRBV28, TRBJ1-2 and TRBJ2-5 were the favored segments.

This clonotype originated in a female donor with Graves disease. The chain uses TRBV5-5 and TRBJ1-2; D might be TRBD1 (6 bases). The sample here was peripheral blood mononuclear cells (PBMCs), taken when the disease was refractory, from a patient treated with antithyroid drugs. CDR3 nucleotides: TGTGCCAGCAGCCGCACAGGGATAGTGTCTAGGGGCTACACCTTC. Residues: CASSRTGIVSRGYTF.